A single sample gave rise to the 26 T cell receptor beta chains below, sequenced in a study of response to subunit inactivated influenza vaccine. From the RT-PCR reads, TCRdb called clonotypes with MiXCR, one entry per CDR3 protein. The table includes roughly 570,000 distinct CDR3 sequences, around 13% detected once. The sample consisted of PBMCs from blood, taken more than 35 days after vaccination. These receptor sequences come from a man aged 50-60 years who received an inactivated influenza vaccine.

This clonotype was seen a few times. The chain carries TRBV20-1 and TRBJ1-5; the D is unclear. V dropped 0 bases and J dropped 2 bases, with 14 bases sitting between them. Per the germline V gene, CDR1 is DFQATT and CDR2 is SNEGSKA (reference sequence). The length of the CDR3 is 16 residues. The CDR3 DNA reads TGCAGTGCTAGAGATCTTGCGGGTATGGGCAATCAGCCCCAGCATTTT. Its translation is CSARDLAGMGNQPQHF.

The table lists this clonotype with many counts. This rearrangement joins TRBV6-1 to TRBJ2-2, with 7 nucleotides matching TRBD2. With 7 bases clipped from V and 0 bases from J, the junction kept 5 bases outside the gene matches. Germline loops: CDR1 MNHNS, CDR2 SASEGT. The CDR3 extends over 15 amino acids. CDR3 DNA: TGTGCCAGCAAACTAGCGTATACGAACACCGGGGAGCTGTTTTTT. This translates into CASKLAYTNTGELFF.

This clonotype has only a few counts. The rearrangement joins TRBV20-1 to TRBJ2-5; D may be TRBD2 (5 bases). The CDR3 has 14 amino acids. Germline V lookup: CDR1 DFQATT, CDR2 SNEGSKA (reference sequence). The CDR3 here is CIGGRELLGETQYF. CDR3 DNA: TGCATTGGTGGACGGGAACTCCTCGGCGAGACCCAGTACTTC.

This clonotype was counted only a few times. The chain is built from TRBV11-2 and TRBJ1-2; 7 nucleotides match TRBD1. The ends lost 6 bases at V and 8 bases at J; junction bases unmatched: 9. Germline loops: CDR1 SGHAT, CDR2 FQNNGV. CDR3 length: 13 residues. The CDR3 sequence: CASRPAGGGGYTF. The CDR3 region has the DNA TGTGCCAGCAGACCCGCAGGGGGTGGCGGCTACACCTTC.

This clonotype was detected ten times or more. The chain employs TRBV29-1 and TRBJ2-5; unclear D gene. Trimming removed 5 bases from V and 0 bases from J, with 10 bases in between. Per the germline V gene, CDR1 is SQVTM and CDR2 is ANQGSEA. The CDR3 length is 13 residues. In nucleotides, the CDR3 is TGCAGCGTTTCCCCAGCGTACCAAGAGACCCAGTACTTC. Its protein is CSVSPAYQETQYF.

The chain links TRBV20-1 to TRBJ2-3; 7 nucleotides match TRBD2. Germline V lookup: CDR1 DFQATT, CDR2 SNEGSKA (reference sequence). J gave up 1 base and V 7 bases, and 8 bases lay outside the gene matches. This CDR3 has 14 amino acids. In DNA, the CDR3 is TGCAGTGTGAGGGAGGGATCTGGCACAGATACGCAGTATTTT. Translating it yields CSVREGSGTDTQYF.

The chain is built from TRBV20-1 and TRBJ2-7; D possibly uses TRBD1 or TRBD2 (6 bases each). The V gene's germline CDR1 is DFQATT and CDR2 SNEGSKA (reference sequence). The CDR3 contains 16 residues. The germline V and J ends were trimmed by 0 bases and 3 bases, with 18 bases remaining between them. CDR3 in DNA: TGCAGTGCTAGAGAGCGGGACACACCAACAGTCTACGAGCAGTACTTC. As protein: CSARERDTPTVYEQYF.

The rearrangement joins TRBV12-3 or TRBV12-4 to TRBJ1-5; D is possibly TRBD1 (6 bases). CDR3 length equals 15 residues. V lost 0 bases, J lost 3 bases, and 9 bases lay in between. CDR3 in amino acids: CASSLAGQLNQPQHF. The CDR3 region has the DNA TGTGCCAGCAGTTTAGCGGGACAACTCAATCAGCCCCAGCATTTT.

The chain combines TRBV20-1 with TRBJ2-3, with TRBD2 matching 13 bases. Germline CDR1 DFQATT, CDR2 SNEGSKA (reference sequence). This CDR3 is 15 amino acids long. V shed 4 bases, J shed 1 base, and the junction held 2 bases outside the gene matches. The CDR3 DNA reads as TGCAGTGCTAAGGGACTAGCGGGGTGCACAGATACGCAGTATTTT. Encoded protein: CSAKGLAGCTDTQYF.

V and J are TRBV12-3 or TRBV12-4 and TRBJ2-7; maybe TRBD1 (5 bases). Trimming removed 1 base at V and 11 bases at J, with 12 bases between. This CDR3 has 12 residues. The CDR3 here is CASSLGRVEKYF. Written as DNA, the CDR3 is TGTGCCAGCAGTTTAGGCAGGGTGGAAAAGTACTTC.

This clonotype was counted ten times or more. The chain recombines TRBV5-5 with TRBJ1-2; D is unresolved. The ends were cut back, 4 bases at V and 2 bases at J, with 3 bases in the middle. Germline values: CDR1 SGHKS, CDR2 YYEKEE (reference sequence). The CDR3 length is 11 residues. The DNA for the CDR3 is TGTGCCAGCAGCCCAAACTATGGCTACACCTTC. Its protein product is CASSPNYGYTF.

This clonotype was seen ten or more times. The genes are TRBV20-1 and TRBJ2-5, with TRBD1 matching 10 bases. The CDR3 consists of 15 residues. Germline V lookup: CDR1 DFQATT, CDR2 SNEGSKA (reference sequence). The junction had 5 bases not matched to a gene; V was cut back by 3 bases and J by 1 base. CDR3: CSASPRDRGQETQYF. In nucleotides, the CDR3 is TGCAGTGCTAGCCCCCGGGACAGGGGCCAAGAGACCCAGTACTTC.

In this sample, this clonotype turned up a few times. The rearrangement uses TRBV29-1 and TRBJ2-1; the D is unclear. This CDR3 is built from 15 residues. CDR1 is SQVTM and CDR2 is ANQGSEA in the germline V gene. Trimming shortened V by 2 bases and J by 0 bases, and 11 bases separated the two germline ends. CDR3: CSVEPRVLSYNEQFF. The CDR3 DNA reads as TGCAGCGTTGAACCCCGCGTGCTCTCCTACAATGAGCAGTTCTTC.

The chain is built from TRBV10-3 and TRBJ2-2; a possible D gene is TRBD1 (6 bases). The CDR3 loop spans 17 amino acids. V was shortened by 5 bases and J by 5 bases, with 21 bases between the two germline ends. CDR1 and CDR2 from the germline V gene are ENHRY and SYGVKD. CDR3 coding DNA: TGTGCCATCAGTTTACAGGGTGGAGGAAGTATGACCGGGGAGCTGTTTTTT. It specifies CAISLQGGGSMTGELFF.

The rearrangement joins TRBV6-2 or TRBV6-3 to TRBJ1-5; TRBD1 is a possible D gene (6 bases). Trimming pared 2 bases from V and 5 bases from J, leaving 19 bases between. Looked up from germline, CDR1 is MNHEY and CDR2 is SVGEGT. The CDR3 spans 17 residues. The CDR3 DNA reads TGTGCCAGCAGTTACGAGGTGCACAGGGAGCTACATCAGCCCCAGCATTTT. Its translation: CASSYEVHRELHQPQHF.

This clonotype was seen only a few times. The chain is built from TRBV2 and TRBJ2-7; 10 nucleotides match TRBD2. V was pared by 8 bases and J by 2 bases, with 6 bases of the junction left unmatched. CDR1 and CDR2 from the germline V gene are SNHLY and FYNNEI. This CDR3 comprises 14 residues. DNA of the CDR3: TGTGCCAGCGGGTTGAGCGGGGGGGCCTACGAGCAGTACTTC. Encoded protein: CASGLSGGAYEQYF. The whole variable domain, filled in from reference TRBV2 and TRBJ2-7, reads EPEVTQTPSHQVTQMGQEVILRCVPISNHLYFYWYRQILGQKVEFLVSFYNNEISEKSEIFDDQFSVERPDGSNFTLKIRSTKLEDSAMYFCASGLSGGAYEQYFGPGTRLTVT.

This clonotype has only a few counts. CDR3 residues: CSVEDWAGTANTGELFF. CDR3 coding DNA: TGCAGCGTTGAAGATTGGGCGGGGACGGCTAACACCGGGGAGCTGTTTTTT. The genes are TRBV29-1 and TRBJ2-2; perhaps TRBD2 as D (6 bases). V was trimmed by 0 bases and J by 2 bases, leaving 16 bases between them. Germline V gene data show CDR1 as SQVTM and CDR2 as ANQGSEA. CDR3 length: 17 amino acids.

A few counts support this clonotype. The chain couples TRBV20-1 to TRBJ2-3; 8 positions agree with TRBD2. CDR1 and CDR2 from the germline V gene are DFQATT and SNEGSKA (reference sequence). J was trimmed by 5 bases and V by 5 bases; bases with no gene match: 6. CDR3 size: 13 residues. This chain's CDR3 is CSAGQGLGDTQYF. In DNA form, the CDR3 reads TGCAGTGCTGGGCAGGGACTAGGAGATACGCAGTATTTT.

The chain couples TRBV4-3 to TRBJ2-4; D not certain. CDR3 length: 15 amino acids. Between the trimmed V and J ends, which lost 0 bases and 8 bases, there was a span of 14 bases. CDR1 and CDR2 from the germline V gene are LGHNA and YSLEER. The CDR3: CASSQDRSPWDIQYF. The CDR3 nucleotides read TGCGCCAGCAGCCAAGATCGGTCCCCCTGGGACATTCAGTACTTC.

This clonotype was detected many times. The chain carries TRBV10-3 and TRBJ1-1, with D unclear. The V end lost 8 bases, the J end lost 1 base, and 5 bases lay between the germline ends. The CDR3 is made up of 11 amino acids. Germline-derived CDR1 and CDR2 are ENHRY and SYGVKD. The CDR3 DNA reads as TGTGCCATCTCAGAGAACACTGAAGCTTTCTTT. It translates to CAISENTEAFF.

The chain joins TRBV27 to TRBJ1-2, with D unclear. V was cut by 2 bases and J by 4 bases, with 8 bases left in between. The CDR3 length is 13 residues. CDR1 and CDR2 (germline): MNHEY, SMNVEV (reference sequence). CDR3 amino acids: CASSLREGYGYTF. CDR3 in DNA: TGTGCCAGCAGTTTAAGAGAGGGCTATGGCTACACCTTC.

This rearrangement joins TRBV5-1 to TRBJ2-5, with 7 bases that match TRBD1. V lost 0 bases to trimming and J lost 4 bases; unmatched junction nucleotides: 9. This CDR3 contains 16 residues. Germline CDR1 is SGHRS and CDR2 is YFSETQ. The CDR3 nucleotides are TGCGCCAGCAGCTTGGAAGTTGGCAGGGGGTTAGAGACCCAGTACTTC. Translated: CASSLEVGRGLETQYF.

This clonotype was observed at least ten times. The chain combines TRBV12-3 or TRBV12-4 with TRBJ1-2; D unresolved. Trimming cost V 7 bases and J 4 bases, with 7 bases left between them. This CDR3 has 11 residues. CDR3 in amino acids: CASNRLYGYTF. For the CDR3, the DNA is TGTGCCAGCAACCGCCTCTATGGCTACACCTTC.

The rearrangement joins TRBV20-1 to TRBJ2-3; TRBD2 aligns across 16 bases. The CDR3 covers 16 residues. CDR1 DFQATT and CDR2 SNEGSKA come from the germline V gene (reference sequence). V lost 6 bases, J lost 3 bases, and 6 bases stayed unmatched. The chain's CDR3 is CSAPGLAGGRTDTQYF. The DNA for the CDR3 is TGCAGTGCACCGGGACTAGCGGGAGGGCGAACAGATACGCAGTATTTT.

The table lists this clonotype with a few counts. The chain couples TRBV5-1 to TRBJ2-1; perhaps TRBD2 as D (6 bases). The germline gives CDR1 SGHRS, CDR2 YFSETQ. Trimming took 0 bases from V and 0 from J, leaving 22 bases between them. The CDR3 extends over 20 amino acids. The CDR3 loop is CASSLATGTSPRRSYNEQFF. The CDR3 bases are TGCGCCAGCAGCTTGGCTACCGGGACTTCCCCAAGACGCTCCTACAATGAGCAGTTCTTC.

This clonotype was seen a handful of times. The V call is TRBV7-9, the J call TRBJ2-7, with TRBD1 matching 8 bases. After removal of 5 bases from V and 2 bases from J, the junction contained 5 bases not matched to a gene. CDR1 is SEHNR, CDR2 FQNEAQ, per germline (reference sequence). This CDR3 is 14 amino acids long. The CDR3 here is CASSPRTGPYEQYF. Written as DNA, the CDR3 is TGTGCCAGCAGCCCTCGGACAGGGCCCTACGAGCAGTACTTC.